This T cell receptor (beta chain) was recovered during a study of monozygotic twins with inflammatory bowel disease. Reprocessing the 5' RACE reads, TCRdb reports a single entry for every CDR3 protein and omits DNA. The table lists approximately 420,000 distinct CDR3 sequences. This CDR3 region has 14 residues. The germline CDR1 and CDR2 sequences are SNHLY and FYNNEI. Study observations and caveats: T cell subtypes were not distinguishable in this analysis.

In the case of this clonotype: Antigen: not known.

The specimen sequenced was blood. The V and J genes are TRBV2 and TRBJ1-1. This receptor was obtained from a human donor with ulcerative colitis or Crohn's disease, or a healthy co-twin of an affected twin (not recorded which). CDR3 residues: CASSEGSGNTEAFF.